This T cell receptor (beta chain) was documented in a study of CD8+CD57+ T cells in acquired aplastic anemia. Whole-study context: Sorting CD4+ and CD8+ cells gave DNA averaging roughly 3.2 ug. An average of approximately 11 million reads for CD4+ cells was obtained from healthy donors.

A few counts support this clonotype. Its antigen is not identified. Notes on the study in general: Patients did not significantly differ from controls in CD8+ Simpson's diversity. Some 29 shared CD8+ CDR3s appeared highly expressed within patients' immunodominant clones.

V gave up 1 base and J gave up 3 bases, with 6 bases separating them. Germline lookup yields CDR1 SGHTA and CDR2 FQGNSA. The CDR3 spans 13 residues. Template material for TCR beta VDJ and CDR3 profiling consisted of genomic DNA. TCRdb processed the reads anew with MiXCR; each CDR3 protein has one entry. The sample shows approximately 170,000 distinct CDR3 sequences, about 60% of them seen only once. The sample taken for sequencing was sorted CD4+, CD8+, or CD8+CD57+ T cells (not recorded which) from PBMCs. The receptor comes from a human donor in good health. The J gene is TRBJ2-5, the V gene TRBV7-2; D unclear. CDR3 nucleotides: TGTGCCAGCAGCTTAGTTGCAGAAGAGACCCAGTACTTC. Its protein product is CASSLVAEETQYF.